These 21 T cell receptor beta chains were sequenced from one sample in a study of cytomegalovirus exposure and HLA in healthy donors. Assay: immunoSEQ multiplex PCR; the TCRdb copy retains only in-frame clones and omits some. The table records about 120,000 clones, 88% of them present only once. Source material: PBMCs. These receptors were taken from a woman aged 18-29 years in good health and CMV-seropositive.

The chain joins TRBV4-1 to TRBJ2-7; the match to TRBD1 covers 11 bases. V shed 2 bases and J 3 bases; nucleotides not matched to a gene: 15. Per germline, CDR1 MGHRA and CDR2 YSYEKL. The CDR3 covers 19 residues. The CDR3 reads CASSQTRDRGNRGSYEQYF. The DNA of the CDR3 is TGCGCCAGCAGCCAAACCCGGGACAGGGGGAACAGAGGGAGCTACGAGCAGTACTTC.

The V call is TRBV25-1, the J call TRBJ2-7, with D perhaps matching TRBD1 (6 bases). This CDR3 spans 15 amino acids. CDR1 MGHDK and CDR2 SYGVNS come from the germline V gene. V was shortened by 1 base and J by 2 bases, with 12 bases between the two germline ends. CDR3 nucleotides: TGTGCCAGCAGTGAATCCAGGGGATCCCCCTACGAGCAGTACTTC. It yields the protein CASSESRGSPYEQYF.

The rearrangement uses TRBV4-2 and TRBJ2-2; TRBD1 matches 7 bases. Unmatched junction bases numbered 5, after V lost 0 bases and J lost 4 bases. Germline-derived CDR1 and CDR2 are LGHNA and YNFKEQ. This CDR3 comprises 16 residues. CDR3 sequence reads: CASSQEPAGGTGELFF. DNA for the CDR3: TGTGCCAGCAGCCAAGAGCCGGCAGGGGGCACCGGGGAGCTGTTTTTT.

This clone was recorded only once. The J gene is TRBJ2-1, the V gene TRBV19; 10 positions match TRBD2. This CDR3 has 15 amino acids. Losses at the gene ends were 5 bases for V and 4 bases for J; bases not matched to a gene: 5. From germline, CDR1 is LNHDA and CDR2 SQIVND (reference sequence). CDR3 coding DNA: TGTGCCAGTAGTTCCGGGACTAGCGCTTACAATGAGCAGTTCTTC. Amino acids: CASSSGTSAYNEQFF.

The V gene is TRBV5-5, the J gene TRBJ2-2, with TRBD1 matching 9 bases. Trimming took 6 bases from V and 3 from J; bases not matched to a gene: 3. The CDR3 extends over 14 amino acids. Per the germline V gene, CDR1 is SGHKS and CDR2 is YYEKEE (reference sequence). The CDR3 is CASTRQGDTGELFF. The CDR3 coding sequence is TGTGCCAGCACCAGACAGGGGGACACCGGGGAGCTGTTTTTT.

This chain uses TRBV15 with TRBJ1-3, with 8 bases fitting TRBD1. The germline V gene has CDR1 LNHNV and CDR2 YYDKDF (reference sequence). The CDR3 runs to 13 residues. Trimming at V came to 5 bases and at J to 16 bases, leaving 13 bases not matched to a gene. CDR3 nucleotide sequence: TGTGCCACCAGCCAGCGTGAGGACAGGGCATATTATTTT. It is translated as CATSQREDRAYYF. Full variable domain (missing parts from reference TRBV15 and TRBJ1-3): DAMVIQNPRYQVTQFGKPVTLSCSQTLNHNVMYWYQQKSSQAPKLLFHYYDKDFNNEADTPDNFQSRRPNTSFCFLDIRSPGLGDTAMYLCATSQREDRAYYFGEGSWLTVV.

This sequence joins TRBV20-1 and TRBJ2-3; D unresolved. The CDR3 is made up of 11 amino acids. V shed 6 bases and J shed 4 bases, with 8 bases lying between them. Germline V gives CDR1 DFQATT, CDR2 SNEGSKA (reference sequence). The CDR3 sequence: CSAQIADTQYF. As DNA, the CDR3 is TGCAGTGCCCAGATTGCAGATACGCAGTATTTT.

This rearrangement joins TRBV4-3 to TRBJ2-2; D possibly corresponds to TRBD2 (5 bases). CDR1 and CDR2 from the germline V gene are LGHNA and YSLEER. The V gene lost 0 bases and the J gene lost 3 bases, with 14 bases spanning the gap. CDR3 length: 17 residues. Here the CDR3 DNA reads TGCGCCAGCAGCCAAGATGGGAGAGGGAAGTACACCGGGGAGCTGTTTTTT. As protein: CASSQDGRGKYTGELFF.

V usage is TRBV7-9 and J usage is TRBJ1-1; D not certain. Trimming removed 0 bases from V and 5 bases from J, with 7 bases in between. This CDR3 has 13 amino acids. The germline V gene encodes CDR1 SEHNR and CDR2 FQNEAQ (reference sequence). In DNA form, the CDR3 reads TGTGCCAGCAGCTTAGCCACGGGGACTGAAGCTTTCTTT. Protein: CASSLATGTEAFF.

This chain connects TRBV4-1 to TRBJ1-5; D is undetermined. Trimming cost V 10 bases and J 0 bases, with 16 bases left between them. The CDR3 extends over 15 amino acids. CDR1 is MGHRA, CDR2 YSYEKL, per germline. This chain's CDR3 is CANQLWELSNQPQHF. Written as DNA, the CDR3 is TGCGCCAACCAGTTATGGGAGCTTAGCAATCAGCCCCAGCATTTT.

V is TRBV7-2 and J is TRBJ1-5; D unclear. From germline, CDR1 is SGHTA and CDR2 FQGNSA. Trimming removed 4 bases at V and 5 bases at J, with 9 bases between. The CDR3 spans 13 residues. The CDR3 loop reads CASSSRLDQPQHF. The CDR3 DNA sequence: TGTGCCAGCAGCTCAAGATTAGATCAGCCCCAGCATTTT.

This rearrangement joins TRBV2 to TRBJ2-1; 10 nucleotides line up with TRBD2. This CDR3 has 18 amino acids. J was trimmed by 7 bases and V by 2 bases; bases with no gene match: 14. Germline V gene data show CDR1 as SNHLY and CDR2 as FYNNEI. CDR3 loop: CASSENPVEREGRNEQFF. The CDR3 nucleotides read TGTGCCAGCAGTGAAAACCCCGTGGAGCGGGAGGGCCGAAATGAGCAGTTCTTC.

The CDR3 protein is CASSLTRQDTEAFF. The CDR3 DNA sequence: TGTGCCAGCAGTTTGACAAGACAGGACACTGAAGCTTTCTTT. The chain joins TRBV27 to TRBJ1-1; D may be TRBD1 (6 bases). V lost 3 bases, J lost 3 bases, and 11 bases lay in between. There are 14 residues in the CDR3. In germline, CDR1 is MNHEY, CDR2 SMNVEV (reference sequence).

The rearrangement uses TRBV27 and TRBJ2-7, with D possibly TRBD1 on 7 matching bases. V was clipped by 6 bases and J by 2 bases, with 11 bases between them. The germline CDR1 and CDR2 sequences are MNHEY and SMNVEV (reference sequence). This CDR3 spans 13 amino acids. The CDR3 is CASRRGTAYEQYF. DNA for the CDR3: TGTGCCAGCAGACGGGGGACAGCCTACGAGCAGTACTTC.

The chain employs TRBV7-9 and TRBJ1-3, with D maybe TRBD1 (6 bases). This CDR3 comprises 15 residues. Germline V lookup: CDR1 SEHNR, CDR2 FQNEAQ (reference sequence). Trimming pared 1 base from V and 4 bases from J, leaving 11 bases between. CDR3 coding DNA: TGTGCCAGCAGCTTAGACAGGGTGACCGGAAACACCATATATTTT. Encoded protein: CASSLDRVTGNTIYF.

The chain employs TRBV9 and TRBJ2-3; 8 bases are shared with TRBD2. CDR3 length: 16 amino acids. Germline assignment: CDR1 SGDLS and CDR2 YYNGEE. After removal of 3 bases from V and 2 bases from J, the junction contained 8 bases not matched to a gene. Written as DNA, the CDR3 is TGTGCCAGCAGCGATCCACGGGGGGGCGTCACAGATACGCAGTATTTT. This codes for CASSDPRGGVTDTQYF.

The chain is built from TRBV11-3 and TRBJ2-7; 9 bases align to TRBD2. CDR3 size: 15 residues. With V trimmed by 1 base and J by 3 bases, 4 bases remained unmatched. The germline CDR1 and CDR2 sequences are SGHNT and YENEEA. The CDR3 DNA reads as TGTGCCAGCAGCTTAGGAGGTAGCGGGGGCTACGAGCAGTACTTC. This encodes CASSLGGSGGYEQYF.

The chain couples TRBV19 to TRBJ1-2; D is unresolved. CDR1 is LNHDA and CDR2 is SQIVND in the germline V gene (reference sequence). With 6 bases removed from V and 7 bases from J, the gap between germline ends came to 9 bases. The CDR3 is made up of 11 amino acids. CDR3 DNA: TGTGCCAGTAGAAATCCAGGTGGCTACACCTTC. Translated, it gives CASRNPGGYTF.

The J gene is TRBJ1-2, the V gene TRBV4-1; D is unclear. Trimming stripped 1 base from V and 2 bases from J, with 5 bases between. Germline-derived CDR1 and CDR2 are MGHRA and YSYEKL. The CDR3 runs 13 residues. DNA for the CDR3: TGCGCCAGCAGCCAAGTACAGAACTATGGCTACACCTTC. Its translation: CASSQVQNYGYTF.

The chain combines TRBV5-8 with TRBJ2-3; the match to TRBD2 covers 8 bases. From germline, CDR1 is SGHTS and CDR2 YDEGEE. This CDR3 spans 16 amino acids. Trimming removed 4 bases from V and 4 bases from J; junction bases left unmatched: 11. CDR3 region: CASSRRLSGGSDTQYF. The CDR3 bases are TGTGCCAGCAGCAGGCGGCTGAGCGGGGGTTCAGATACGCAGTATTTT.

The chain employs TRBV2 and TRBJ2-2; 10 nucleotides match TRBD2. There are 17 residues in the CDR3. The V gene's germline CDR1 is SNHLY and CDR2 FYNNEI. Losses at the gene ends were 4 bases for V and 1 base for J; bases not matched to a gene: 6. CDR3 amino acids: CASSGLAGALNTGELFF. The CDR3 nucleotides are TGTGCCAGCAGTGGCCTAGCGGGGGCCTTGAACACCGGGGAGCTGTTTTTT.